Following are 5 T cell receptor beta chains from one sample sequenced in a study of T cell responses to AZD1222 COVID-19 vaccine. TCRdb's copy holds only in-frame clones and misses some; the assay was immunoSEQ multiplex PCR. The repertoire holds about 120,000 clones, with roughly nine tenths as singletons. The starting material was peripheral blood, obtained 28 days after the second AZD1222 dose. Receptors were obtained from an adult who received the AZD1222 COVID-19 vaccine.

There are many counts of this clone. The chain combines TRBV11-3 with TRBJ2-4, with a weak D call TRBD1 (6 bases). Trimming pared 1 base from V and 3 bases from J, leaving 16 bases between. Germline V CDR1 and CDR2: SGHNT, YENEEA. This CDR3 has 17 residues. CDR3 coding DNA: TGTGCCAGCAGCTTAGTGAAGGGTCGGGACAACAAAAACATTCAGTACTTC. This translates into CASSLVKGRDNKNIQYF.

V is TRBV14 and J is TRBJ2-1; D is possibly TRBD2 (5 bases). Germline V lookup: CDR1 SGHDN, CDR2 FVKESK. There are 14 residues in the CDR3. Trimming pared 2 bases from V and 8 bases from J, leaving 13 bases between. The CDR3 DNA sequence: TGTGCCAGCAGCCAAACCTCCCGGAGGCATGAGCAGTTCTTC. It codes for CASSQTSRRHEQFF.

The chain couples TRBV19 to TRBJ1-5; a possible D gene is TRBD1 (6 bases). This CDR3 has 16 residues. V was clipped by 5 bases and J by 0 bases, with 14 bases between them. Germline V gene lookup returns CDR1 LNHDA and CDR2 SQIVND (reference sequence). The CDR3 DNA reads TGTGCCAGTAGTCCCGGGACAATTTATAGCAATCAGCCCCAGCATTTT. It translates to CASSPGTIYSNQPQHF.

The rearrangement links TRBV12-5 to TRBJ1-2; D call uncertain. This CDR3 comprises 12 residues. Trimming took 5 bases from V and 8 from J, leaving 12 bases between them. In germline, CDR1 is LGHNT, CDR2 FRNRAP. The chain's CDR3 is CASGLEVGGYTF. In DNA form, the CDR3 reads TGTGCTAGTGGTCTCGAGGTAGGAGGCTACACCTTC. Full variable domain (missing parts from reference TRBV12-5 and TRBJ1-2): DARVTQTPRHKVTEMGQEVTMRCQPILGHNTVFWYRQTMMQGLELLAYFRNRAPLDDSGMPKDRFSAEMPDATLATLKIQPSEPRDSAVYFCASGLEVGGYTFGSGTRLTVV.

This chain connects TRBV27 to TRBJ2-1; TRBD1 aligns across 7 bases. There are 12 residues in the CDR3. Per germline, CDR1 MNHEY and CDR2 SMNVEV (reference sequence). Trimming cost V 5 bases and J 7 bases; bases outside gene matches: 2. CDR3 sequence: CASSQQGNEQFF. Here the CDR3 DNA reads TGTGCCAGCAGTCAACAGGGGAATGAGCAGTTCTTC.